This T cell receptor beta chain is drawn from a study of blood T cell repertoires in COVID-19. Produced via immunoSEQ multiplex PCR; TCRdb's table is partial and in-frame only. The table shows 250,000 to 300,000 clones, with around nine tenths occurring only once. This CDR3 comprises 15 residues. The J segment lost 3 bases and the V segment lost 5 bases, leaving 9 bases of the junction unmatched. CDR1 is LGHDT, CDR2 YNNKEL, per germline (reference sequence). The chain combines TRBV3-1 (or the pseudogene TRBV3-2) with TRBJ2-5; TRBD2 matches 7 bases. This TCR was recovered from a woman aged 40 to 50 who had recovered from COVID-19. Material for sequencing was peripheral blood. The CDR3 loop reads CASSNPGLQKETQYF. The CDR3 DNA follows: TGTGCCAGCAGCAACCCGGGACTACAGAAAGAGACCCAGTACTTC.